The next 15 T cell receptor beta chains were all read from a single sample in a study of T cells in women clearing cervical HPV infection. Data came from immunoSEQ multiplex PCR; TCRdb stores just in-frame clones and leaves some out. This repertoire comprises under 50,000 clones; its ten largest clones make up approximately 4.8%. The sample comprised blood buffy coat. The receptors come from a woman between 18 and 70 years old with a cervical HPV16 infection that either progressed to CIN3+ or cleared (not recorded which).

On this clone: The CDR3 extends 3 residues past the end of the read, so its final part is completed from the germline J gene. The gene calls are TRBV9 and TRBJ2-2; 8 bases are shared with TRBD2. Per the germline V gene, CDR1 is SGDLS and CDR2 is YYNGEE. The CDR3 extends over 15 amino acids. V shed 2 bases and J 1 base; nucleotides not matched to a gene: 1. CDR3 DNA (partial): TGTGCCAGCAGCGTGCGGGGGGTGAACACCGGGGAG. It specifies CASSVRGVNTGE. The full CDR3 sequence reads CASSVRGVNTGELFF.

As for this clone: With the read ending 3 residues before the CDR3 end, the germline J gene is used to fill in that end. This chain uses TRBV7-8 with TRBJ2-3; a possible D gene is TRBD1 (6 bases). Germline CDR1 and CDR2: SGHVS and FQNEAQ. The CDR3 spans 15 residues. Trimming cost V 1 base and J 2 bases, with 10 bases left between them. The sequenced part of the CDR3 DNA is TGTGCCAGCAGCTTAGTTGGGGGCCCCACAGATACG. Protein: CASSLVGGPTDT. The whole CDR3 sequence reads CASSLVGGPTDTQYF.

With respect to this clone: Coverage ceases 3 residues before the CDR3 finishes, and the germline J gene fills in the end. The chain has TRBV5-1 and TRBJ1-1, with a weak D call TRBD1 (6 bases). The CDR3 consists of 14 residues. Per germline, CDR1 SGHRS and CDR2 YFSETQ. The ends were cut back, 2 bases at V and 1 base at J, with 9 bases in the middle. CDR3 DNA, as far as it was read: TGCGCCAGCAGCTTTGGACAGCCGAACACTGAA. Translating it yields CASSFGQPNTE. The complete CDR3 sequence is CASSFGQPNTEAFF.

This CDR3 is CASSLGHSGNTIYF. The DNA read from the CDR3 is TGTGCCAGCAGCTTAGGACACTCTGGAAACACC. The chain recombines TRBV7-2 with TRBJ1-3; no clear D gene. From the germline J gene comes the end of the CDR3, since the read stops 3 residues before it. Trimming cost V 1 base and J 0 bases, with 4 bases left between them. Germline CDR1 SGHTA, CDR2 FQGNSA. The CDR3 length is 14 residues.

A remark on this clone: The observed sequence ends 3 residues before the CDR3 terminus, with the missing tail filled in from the germline J gene. The chain carries TRBV15 and TRBJ2-3, with 9 bases lining up with TRBD2. Trimming removed 3 bases from V and 0 bases from J; junction bases left unmatched: 4. From germline, CDR1 is LNHNV and CDR2 YYDKDF (reference sequence). The CDR3 has 16 residues. The sequenced CDR3 bases are TGTGCCACCAGCAGGGACACTAGCGGGAGCACAGATACG. Amino acid sequence: CATSRDTSGSTDT. The entire CDR3 protein is CATSRDTSGSTDTQYF.

Concerning this clone itself: The sequenced fragment ends 3 residues before the CDR3 boundary, so the rest is inferred from the germline J gene. The rearrangement uses TRBV19 and TRBJ2-7, with a tentative D call TRBD1 (5 bases). V was cut by 3 bases and J by 5 bases, with 5 bases left in between. Germline assignment: CDR1 LNHDA and CDR2 SQIVND (reference sequence). The CDR3 is 11 amino acids. Partial CDR3 DNA: TGTGCCAGTAGTATCAGGGACGAG. Its protein is CASSIRDE. The complete CDR3 reads CASSIRDEQYF.

With regard to this clone: The read halts 3 residues ahead of the CDR3 end, with the missing end drawn from the germline J gene. This chain uses TRBV19 with TRBJ1-5; TRBD1 agrees at 7 bases. The germline gives CDR1 LNHDA, CDR2 SQIVND (reference sequence). The CDR3 consists of 13 residues. V lost 2 bases, J lost 7 bases, and 2 bases stayed unmatched. The chain's CDR3 is CASSIQGGQPQHF. Partial CDR3 DNA: TGTGCCAGTAGTATACAGGGGGGACAGCCC.

Details on this clone: Read sequence stops 3 residues before the CDR3 end, and the germline J gene provides the missing end. The chain recombines TRBV13 with TRBJ2-3; TRBD2 agrees at 7 bases. The germline V gene encodes CDR1 PRHDT and CDR2 FYEKMQ (reference sequence). This CDR3 region has 19 residues. J lost 4 bases, V lost 0 bases, and 16 bases had no gene match. CDR3 region: CASSLGLTGTSALADTQYF. Partial CDR3 DNA: TGTGCCAGCAGCTTAGGCCTAACGGGAACTAGCGCTTTGGCAGATACG. Full variable domain (remainder filled in from reference TRBV13 and TRBJ2-3): AAGVIQSPRHLIKEKRETATLKCYPIPRHDTVYWYQQGPGQDPQFLISFYEKMQSDKGSIPDRFSAQQFSDYHSELNMSSLELGDSALYFCASSLGLTGTSALADTQYFGPGTRLTVL.

As to this clone: The missing CDR3 end, 3 residues past where the read stops, is filled in from the germline J gene. The rearrangement joins TRBV5-1 to TRBJ2-5, with no clear D. Germline CDR1 SGHRS, CDR2 YFSETQ. This CDR3 region has 12 residues. Trimming cost V 2 bases and J 4 bases, with 6 bases left between them. CDR3 amino acids: CASSFSSETQYF. The part of the CDR3 DNA that was read is TGCGCCAGCAGCTTTTCGTCAGAGACC.

About this clone itself: Coverage ceases 3 residues before the CDR3 finishes, and the germline J gene fills in the end. The V gene is TRBV9, the J gene TRBJ2-1; 10 bases agree with TRBD1. CDR3 length equals 19 residues. The germline V gene encodes CDR1 SGDLS and CDR2 YYNGEE. Trimming at V came to 4 bases and at J to 0 bases, leaving 13 bases not matched to a gene. The covered CDR3 bases are TGTGCCAGCAGCTTATCCGATCCGGGACAGGGGAGCTCCTACAATGAG. Translated: CASSLSDPGQGSSYNE. The CDR3 as a whole reads CASSLSDPGQGSSYNEQFF.

Details on this clone: The read ends 3 residues before the CDR3 terminus; that terminus is restored from the germline J gene. The V and J genes are TRBV20-1 and TRBJ1-1; 7 bases agree with TRBD1. Germline V gene lookup returns CDR1 DFQATT and CDR2 SNEGSKA (reference sequence). V lost 5 bases to trimming and J lost 1 base; unmatched junction nucleotides: 4. The CDR3 contains 13 residues. CDR3 region: CSAPDRANTEAFF. Incomplete CDR3 DNA: TGCAGTGCTCCCGACAGGGCGAACACTGAA.

Regarding this clone: The CDR3 end is not reached by the read, which stops 3 residues before it; the germline J gene fills it in. This chain connects TRBV7-3 to TRBJ1-6; 7 nucleotides match TRBD1. The CDR3 has 13 residues. Unmatched junction bases numbered 5, after V lost 5 bases and J lost 10 bases. CDR1 and CDR2 (germline): SGHTA, FQGTGA. CDR3 loop: CASSRDRVSPLHF. Partial CDR3 DNA: TGTGCCAGCAGCCGTGACAGGGTATCACCC.

The CDR3 DNA, read in part, is TGCAGTGCTCGCCGGGGATTGTCTAGCTCGTTCAATGAG. It codes for CSARRGLSSSFNE. The entire CDR3 is CSARRGLSSSFNEQFF. The rearrangement uses TRBV20-1 and TRBJ2-1; maybe TRBD2 (5 bases). From the germline J gene comes the end of the CDR3, since the read stops 3 residues before it. Germline values: CDR1 DFQATT, CDR2 SNEGSKA (reference sequence). This CDR3 contains 16 residues. Trimming shortened V by 5 bases and J by 6 bases, and 23 bases separated the two germline ends.

With respect to this clone: The read ends 3 residues before the CDR3 terminus; that terminus is restored from the germline J gene. The V call is TRBV7-9, the J call TRBJ2-1, with 11 bases aligning to TRBD2. This CDR3 has 15 residues. The germline CDR1 and CDR2 sequences are SEHNR and FQNEAQ (reference sequence). The junction had 6 bases not matched to a gene; V was cut back by 7 bases and J by 4 bases. The CDR3 region is CASITSGGYYNEQFF. The CDR3 bases that were read are TGTGCCAGCATAACTAGCGGGGGATATTACAATGAG.

The covered CDR3 bases are TGTGCCGAGAGCAGGGGAGAAAACGAG. It yields the protein CAESRGENE. The complete CDR3 protein is CAESRGENEQYF. The chain employs TRBV5-3 and TRBJ2-7, with D perhaps matching TRBD1 (6 bases). The read ends 3 residues shy of where the CDR3 ends; the end is completed using the germline J gene. TRBV5-3 carries the ORF label, with uncertain function. Trimming removed 10 bases from V and 5 bases from J, with 16 bases in between. The CDR3 is 12 amino acids.